The 16 T cell receptor delta chains reported below all come from one sample, sequenced in a study of gamma-delta chains in newborns, infants, children. TCRdb repeated clone calling on the reads with CATT. The sample yields roughly 7,100 delta-chain clones, around 0.7% seen once. The sequencing input was blood. All receptors come from a child who was a newborn, infant or young child, either healthy, febrile or measles-vaccinated (not recorded which).

This clone has only a few counts. With only one base between it and a far larger clone, this is likely a read error. Distinct nucleotide sequences in the sample also encode this CDR3. This chain connects TRDV2 to TRDJ3; the match to TRDD3 covers 11 bases. Trimming removed 0 bases from V and 2 bases from J; junction bases left unmatched: 8. Germline CDR1 is GEAIGNYY and CDR2 is EKD. The CDR3 is 20 amino acids. CDR3 amino acids: CACDTLLGDTRAWDTRQMFF. In DNA form, the CDR3 reads TGTGCCTGTGACACCCTCCTGGGGGATACACGGGCCTGGGACACCCGACAGATGTTTTTC.

To note about this clone: Possible read error: a much larger clone is one base away. The sample holds other DNA sequences that translate to the same CDR3. This chain joins TRDV2 and TRDJ3; 13 bases are a match to TRDD3. The CDR3 contains 17 residues. Germline trimming cut 7 bases from V and 5 bases from J; bases unmatched to any gene: 7. CDR1 and CDR2 from the germline V gene are GEAIGNYY and EKD. The CDR3 reads CACDVLGDTRDTRQMFF. The CDR3 DNA follows: TGTGCCTGCGACGTACTGGGGGATACGCGGGACACCCGACAGATGTTTTTC.

Judged by abundance, this clone is large (0.1 to 1%). Other DNA sequences in this sample translate to the same CDR3. The gene calls are TRDV2 and TRDJ3, with TRDD3 identical over 9 bases. This CDR3 spans 17 amino acids. V dropped 4 bases and J dropped 0; count of bases not matched to a gene: 3. Germline assignment: CDR1 GEAIGNYY and CDR2 EKD. The CDR3 reads CACEYWGSSWDTRQMFF. The CDR3 DNA sequence: TGTGCCTGTGAGTACTGGGGGAGCTCCTGGGACACCCGACAGATGTTTTTC.

Turning to this clone: TCRdb assigns this DNA the protein of a much larger clone, which departs from its translation at residue 9; this likely reflects a read error, and the protein shown comes from translating the DNA. The chain recombines TRDV2 with TRDJ2; TRDD3 matches at 9 bases. Trimming at V came to 0 bases and at J to 9 bases, leaving 1 base not matched to a gene. Germline CDR1 GEAIGNYY, CDR2 EKD. The CDR3 has 13 amino acids. This chain's CDR3 is CACDTWGISQLFF. In nucleotides, the CDR3 is TGTGCCTGTGACACCTGGGGGATATCACAACTCTTCTTT.

This clone was observed a handful of times. A read error may be the cause here, since a much bigger clone is one base away. The genes are TRDV2 and TRDJ2; the match to TRDD3 covers 7 bases. The CDR3 is 18 residues long. Germline V gene lookup returns CDR1 GEAIGNYY and CDR2 EKD. V lost 0 bases and J lost 0; bases outside the gene matches: 9. In DNA, the CDR3 is TGTGCCTGTGACACCTGCTGGAGGATACGACCTTTGACAGCACAACTCTTCTTT. This encodes CACDTCWRIRPLTAQLFF.

This clone is classed as medium-sized (0.01 to 0.1%). The same CDR3 also results from other DNA sequences found in this sample. This chain links TRDV2 with TRDJ2, with a possible D match to TRDD3 (5 bases). The CDR3 has 16 residues. Germline-derived CDR1 and CDR2 are GEAIGNYY and EKD. Deletions cut 0 bases from V and 4 bases from J, with 14 bases between. In DNA form, the CDR3 reads TGTGCCTGTGACACCGTCGTGAGGGGAAAGACAGCACAACTCTTCTTT. It encodes CACDTVVRGKTAQLFF.

The V and J genes are TRDV2 and TRDJ1, with D possibly matching TRDD3 (6 bases). Trimming stripped 0 bases from V and 7 bases from J, with 14 bases between. CDR1 and CDR2 (germline): GEAIGNYY, EKD. This CDR3 comprises 14 residues. CDR3 in amino acids: CACDTVGGNGKLIF. The CDR3 DNA reads as TGTGCCTGTGACACCGTGGGGGGTAACGGTAAACTCATCTTT.

Turning to this clone: This sequence is one base from a far larger clone and is likely a read error. Different DNA sequences within this sample yield the same CDR3. The chain joins TRDV2 to TRDJ3; possible D gene TRDD3, 6 bases. From germline, CDR1 is GEAIGNYY and CDR2 EKD. The CDR3 is 19 residues long. In DNA form, the CDR3 reads TGTGCTTGTGACACCGTACTGGGTCCATCCTCCTGGGACACCCGACAGATGTTTTTC. It is translated as CACDTVLGPSSWDTRQMFF.

Only a few counts were recorded for this clone. TCRdb's entry gives the protein of a much larger clone, which mismatches this DNA's translation at residue 12, likely from a read error; the protein reported here is translated from the DNA. The chain has TRDV2 and TRDJ3; the match to TRDD3 covers 9 bases. The CDR3 spans 18 residues. Germline V gives CDR1 GEAIGNYY, CDR2 EKD. The CDR3 DNA follows: TGTGCCTGTGACACCTACTGGGGGAACTCCTGGGGCACCCGACAGATGTTTTTC. Its protein is CACDTYWGNSWGTRQMFF.

This clone occurred a few times. The amino acid sequence in TCRdb belongs to a much larger clone and departs from this DNA's translation at residue 3, likely a sequencing read error; the sequence shown is translated from the DNA. The J gene is TRDJ3, the V gene TRDV2; 13 nucleotides line up with TRDD3. This CDR3 contains 19 residues. CDR1 is GEAIGNYY and CDR2 is EKD in the germline V gene. The CDR3 coding sequence is TGTGCCCGTGACTCCCTACTGGGGGATACGACCTGGGACACCCGACAGATGTTTTTC. Its protein product is CARDSLLGDTTWDTRQMFF.

This clone has only a few counts. TCRdb's entry gives the protein of a much larger clone, which mismatches this DNA's translation at residue 8, likely from a read error; the protein reported here is translated from the DNA. The V gene is TRDV2, the J gene TRDJ1; 7 nucleotides agree with TRDD3. J lost 1 base, V lost 0 bases, and 7 bases had no gene match. The CDR3 runs to 16 residues. Germline V gene data show CDR1 as GEAIGNYY and CDR2 as EKD. CDR3 coding DNA: TGTGCCTGTGACACCTGGGGGAAGATAGGCACCGATAAACTCATCTTT. This translates into CACDTWGKIGTDKLIF.

In the case of this clone: A far bigger clonotype differs at one base, so this is likely a read error. Other DNA sequences of this sample code for an identical CDR3. The chain employs TRDV2 and TRDJ2; D is unclear. Germline V gives CDR1 GEAIGNYY, CDR2 EKD. Deletions cut 3 bases from V and 3 bases from J, with 13 bases between. This CDR3 region has 15 residues. The CDR3 spells CACDQIGVLTAQLFF. DNA for the CDR3: TGTGCCTGTGACCAAATCGGAGTCCTGACAGCACAACTCTTCTTT.

As concerns this clone: A much larger clonotype is one base distant, so this may be a read error. Other DNA sequences from this sample encode an identical CDR3 as well. The chain is built from TRDV2 and TRDJ3, with TRDD3 matching over 13 bases. This CDR3 has 20 residues. The germline V gene encodes CDR1 GEAIGNYY and CDR2 EKD. The CDR3 DNA reads TGTGCCTGTGACACCGTACTGGGGGATACGAGCTCCTGGGACACCCGCCAGATGTTTTTC. Translated: CACDTVLGDTSSWDTRQMFF.

This clone has a handful of counts. The protein TCRdb gives is from a much larger clone and does not agree with this DNA's translation at residue 12, likely a read error; the protein shown here comes from the DNA. The chain couples TRDV2 to TRDJ3; 8 nucleotides align to TRDD3. Germline CDR1 and CDR2: GEAIGNYY and EKD. The CDR3 loop spans 18 amino acids. The CDR3 DNA is TGTGCCTGTGACAAAATACTGGGGGCCTCCTGGGGCACCCGACAGATGTTTTTC. Its translation is CACDKILGASWGTRQMFF.

This clone was seen a few times. Given a far larger clone just one base away, this is likely a sequencing read error. The chain has TRDV2 and TRDJ3, with TRDD3 identical over 9 bases. Per germline, CDR1 GEAIGNYY and CDR2 EKD. There are 17 residues in the CDR3. With 4 bases clipped from V and 0 bases from J, the junction kept 3 bases outside the gene matches. The CDR3 spells CACEHWGSSWDTRQMFF. In DNA form, the CDR3 reads TGTGCCTGTGAGCACTGGGGGAGCTCCTGGGACACCCGACAGATGTTTTTC.

As to this clone: A far larger clone is off by one base, so a read error is likely. Other nucleotide sequences in the sample specify the same CDR3. The chain uses TRDV2 and TRDJ3, with 9 bases fitting TRDD3. This CDR3 contains 18 residues. Germline V gene lookup returns CDR1 GEAIGNYY and CDR2 EKD. Trimming cost V 1 base and J 0 bases; bases outside gene matches: 3. The CDR3 loop reads CACDTVGDSSWDTRQMFF. For the CDR3, the DNA is TGTGCCTGTGACACAGTGGGGGATAGCTCCTGGGACACCCGACAGATGTTTTTC.